This TCR beta chain was sequenced during a study of blood T cell repertoires in COVID-19. Study at large: The cDNA or gDNA used as material had been derived from T cells, B-cell-depleted T cells, or PBMCs.

Clones were sequenced by immunoSEQ multiplex PCR, and TCRdb holds only the in-frame ones, with some missing. Of about 290,000 clones listed, roughly nine tenths are singletons. In germline, CDR1 is SGHTA, CDR2 FQGNSA. Trimming left V 4 bases short and J 4 bases short, with 26 bases between. The CDR3 runs to 18 residues. The TCR comes from a woman in her forties who had recovered from COVID-19. The sequenced material came from PBMCs or T cells enriched from blood (not recorded which). This chain uses TRBV7-2 with TRBJ2-7; D may be TRBD2 (6 bases). This CDR3 is CASSSTGVGAYFGYEQYF. The CDR3 DNA reads TGTGCCAGCAGCTCTACGGGAGTGGGAGCGTACTTCGGGTACGAGCAGTACTTC.